The following is a T cell receptor (beta chain) sequence with its context. The antigen is not known. Germline assignment: CDR1 ENHRY and CDR2 SYGVKD. The CDR3 totals 14 residues. This sample was taken from a study of cytomegalovirus exposure and HLA in healthy donors. Study outcomes and limitations: A later analysis showed HLA-associated TCR beta chains outstripping equally common others in clonal expansion. The study flagged about 150 TCR beta chains as cytomegalovirus-associated. For TCR beta chains, V- and J-gene trimming was later linked to a missense DCLRE1C variant. Later work found most CMV-associated TCR beta chains apparently HLA-restricted.

The study ran its PCR with 60 Vbeta and 13 Jbeta primers. Sequencing was performed with immunoSEQ multiplex PCR; in TCRdb, only in-frame clones are kept and a portion is missing. The table records some 180,000 clones, approximately 82% of them present only once. This chain connects TRBV10-3 to TRBJ2-5; 8 nucleotides agree with TRBD2. TRBJ2-7 explains the end of the DNA better; the J call may be wrong. Sequencing used PBMCs. This receptor was taken from a girl aged 2 to 10 in good health and CMV-seropositive. This CDR3 reads CAISEASGLYEQYF. CDR3 nucleotide sequence: TGTGCCATCAGTGAAGCTAGCGGGCTTTACGAGCAGTACTTC.